This entry features one T cell receptor beta chain sequence. The sample originates from a study of blood T cell repertoires in COVID-19. The wider study: Italy, Spain and the United States were the sources of the convalescent and acute COVID-19 samples. T cells, B-cell-depleted T cells, or PBMCs supplied cDNA or gDNA.

The CDR3 covers 13 residues. Trimming left V 6 bases short and J 4 bases short, with 12 bases between. Germline-derived CDR1 and CDR2 are SNHLY and FYNNEI. Authors' methods: Amplification with reference gene primers provided the estimates of nucleated cell counts. Using immunoSEQ multiplex PCR, the repertoire was profiled, and TCRdb retains in-frame clones only, with some absent. That table gives V, J and clone size, and the DNA gave D and trimming. Here the sample spans around 230,000 clones, around 83% being singletons. The V call is TRBV2, the J call TRBJ2-5; D possibly corresponds to TRBD1 (5 bases). Material: peripheral blood. This sequence originates from a woman in her sixties with active or convalescent COVID-19. CDR3 sequence: CASRTRQTETQYF. The CDR3 region has the DNA TGTGCCAGCAGGACCCGACAGACAGAGACCCAGTACTTC.